This entry lists 27 T cell receptor beta chains sequenced from one sample in a study of regulatory T cells in long-lasting Graves disease. Arm-PCR of CDR3 regions and iRepertoire HTBI primers were the basis on which TCR beta libraries were built. TCRdb analysed the multiplex PCR reads with MiXCR anew, one entry per CDR3 protein. The sample has about 300,000 distinct CDR3 sequences, 22% seen once. Sample time point: persistent/refractory GD, antithyroid drugs over 5 years with positive TRAb. TCR sequences were obtained from RNA taken from PBMCs. Sequences were derived from peripheral blood mononuclear cells (PBMCs), sampled when the disease was refractory, from a patient treated with antithyroid drugs. These receptors were taken from a female donor with Graves disease.

V and J are TRBV6-2 or TRBV6-3 and TRBJ2-1; a weak D match, TRBD2 (6 bases). Germline V lookup: CDR1 MNHEY, CDR2 SVGEGT. The CDR3 has 12 amino acids. V shed 2 bases and J shed 7 bases, with 6 bases lying between them. Written as DNA, the CDR3 is TGTGCCAGCAGTTACGGACTAAATGAGCAGTTCTTC. Amino acids: CASSYGLNEQFF.

V and J are TRBV6-2 or TRBV6-3 and TRBJ2-1; possibly TRBD1 for D (7 bases). This CDR3 region has 15 residues. The germline V and J ends were trimmed by 5 bases and 4 bases, with 15 bases remaining between them. Per the germline V gene, CDR1 is MNHEY and CDR2 is SVGEGT. The CDR3 DNA is TGTGCCAGCAGTCAGGGGGGTCCGTTTTACAATGAGCAGTTCTTC. Its protein is CASSQGGPFYNEQFF.

This clonotype has just a few counts. This chain uses TRBV30 with TRBJ2-7, with a weak D call TRBD1 (7 bases). V dropped 3 bases and J dropped 3 bases, with 12 bases sitting between them. The CDR3 has 13 residues. Germline V lookup: CDR1 GTSNPN, CDR2 SVGIG (reference sequence). CDR3 DNA: TGTGCCTGGAGGTCCAGGGGGGACTACGAGCAGTACTTC. Protein sequence: CAWRSRGDYEQYF.

This clonotype was seen only a few times. The chain uses TRBV19 and TRBJ1-3, with D unclear. This CDR3 is 13 amino acids long. The V gene lost 7 bases and the J gene lost 2 bases, with 9 bases spanning the gap. The V gene's germline CDR1 is LNHDA and CDR2 SQIVND (reference sequence). CDR3 bases: TGTGCCAGTAAGAGGAACACTGGAAACACCATATATTTT. The encoded protein is CASKRNTGNTIYF.

This clonotype occurred many times. V usage is TRBV7-2 and J usage is TRBJ1-2; a weak D match, TRBD1 (6 bases). CDR3 length: 13 amino acids. Trimming removed 6 bases at V and 3 bases at J, with 11 bases between. Germline values: CDR1 SGHTA, CDR2 FQGNSA. CDR3 nucleotide sequence: TGTGCCAGCAGTTTTTACAGGGACTATGGCTACACCTTC. Translated: CASSFYRDYGYTF.

The chain links TRBV19 to TRBJ1-5, with no clear D. V lost 3 bases and J lost 3, with 15 bases in between. CDR1 and CDR2 from the germline V gene are LNHDA and SQIVND (reference sequence). This CDR3 spans 16 amino acids. CDR3 nucleotides: TGTGCCAGTAGTATGGCAGCCCAGTTCCTCAATCAGCCCCAGCATTTT. Amino acids: CASSMAAQFLNQPQHF. Full variable domain (missing parts from reference TRBV19 and TRBJ1-5): DGGITQSPKYLFRKEGQNVTLSCEQNLNHDAMYWYRQDPGQGLRLIYYSQIVNDFQKGDIAEGYSVSREKKESFPLTVTSAQKNPTAFYLCASSMAAQFLNQPQHFGDGTRLSIL.

A few counts support this clonotype. The chain combines TRBV6-5 with TRBJ2-2, with D possibly TRBD2 on 6 matching bases. The germline V gene has CDR1 MNHEY and CDR2 SVGAGI. This CDR3 spans 14 amino acids. V lost 0 bases and J 7 bases, leaving 9 bases between the germline ends. The CDR3 nucleotides read TGTGCCAGCAGTTACTCGGGGGGTCGCGGGGAGCTGTTTTTT. Protein product: CASSYSGGRGELFF.

This clonotype appeared a few times. The genes are TRBV29-1 and TRBJ2-7, with 14 bases matching TRBD2. CDR1 SQVTM and CDR2 ANQGSEA come from the germline V gene. Trimming took 1 base from V and 4 from J; bases not matched to a gene: 3. The CDR3 contains 15 residues. DNA for the CDR3: TGCAGCGTTGAAGGACTAGCGGGAGGGGGATACGAGCAGTACTTC. This sequence encodes CSVEGLAGGGYEQYF.

This clonotype was counted only a few times. As DNA, the CDR3 is TGTGCCAGCACCTCGACCCCAAACGAGCAGTACTTC. Residues: CASTSTPNEQYF. V and J are TRBV6-1 and TRBJ2-5, with D uncertain. The better agreement between TRBJ2-7 and the DNA end casts doubt on the J call. This CDR3 spans 12 amino acids. CDR1 and CDR2 (germline): MNHNS, SASEGT.

The sample holds a few counts of this clonotype. The CDR3 nucleotides are TGCGCCAGCAGCAGGGACAGGGTTTACGACGAGCAGTACTTC. The encoded protein is CASSRDRVYDEQYF. The chain couples TRBV4-3 to TRBJ2-7; 9 positions match TRBD1. The CDR3 runs 14 residues. Trimming cost V 5 bases and J 5 bases; bases outside gene matches: 7. CDR1 LGHNA and CDR2 YSLEER come from the germline V gene.

The chain carries TRBV7-2 and TRBJ1-2, with D possibly TRBD1 on 6 matching bases. This CDR3 contains 13 residues. Trimming shortened V by 6 bases and J by 2 bases, and 10 bases separated the two germline ends. From germline, CDR1 is SGHTA and CDR2 FQGNSA. The CDR3 sequence: CASRGGENYGYTF. CDR3 in DNA: TGTGCCAGCAGAGGGGGTGAGAACTATGGCTACACCTTC. Supplemented by reference TRBV7-2 and TRBJ1-2, the full variable domain reads GAGVSQSPSNKVTEKGKDVELRCDPISGHTALYWYRQSLGQGLEFLIYFQGNSAPDKSGLPSDRFSAERTGGSVSTLTIQRTQQEDSAVYLCASRGGENYGYTFGSGTRLTVV.

The chain recombines TRBV28 with TRBJ2-6; D uncertain. The germline CDR1 and CDR2 sequences are MDHEN and SYDVKM. With 2 bases removed from V and 3 bases from J, the gap between germline ends came to 2 bases. The CDR3 runs 13 residues. The CDR3 loop is CASSLRGANVLTF. DNA for the CDR3: TGTGCCAGCAGTTTACGTGGGGCCAACGTCCTGACTTTC.

The V gene is TRBV19, the J gene TRBJ1-1; possible D gene TRBD1, 5 bases. Germline loops: CDR1 LNHDA, CDR2 SQIVND (reference sequence). Trimming removed 5 bases from V and 4 bases from J, with 11 bases in between. The CDR3 contains 13 residues. CDR3 region: CASSEGRRTEAFF. As DNA, the CDR3 is TGTGCCAGTAGTGAGGGACGGCGCACTGAAGCTTTCTTT.

The V gene is TRBV7-2, the J gene TRBJ1-5; 10 bases line up with TRBD1. Germline V CDR1 and CDR2: SGHTA, FQGNSA. The CDR3 is 16 residues long. V shed 8 bases and J 0 bases; nucleotides not matched to a gene: 7. CDR3 sequence (DNA): TGTGCCAGCCGGGACAGGGGAATCTATAGCAATCAGCCCCAGCATTTT. As protein: CASRDRGIYSNQPQHF.

Only a few counts were recorded for this clonotype. The V call is TRBV4-1, the J call TRBJ1-2; a possible D gene is TRBD1 (5 bases). The germline CDR1 and CDR2 sequences are MGHRA and YSYEKL. This CDR3 comprises 15 residues. V was shortened by 0 bases and J by 0 bases, with 8 bases between the two germline ends. This CDR3 is CASSQDWTTNYGYTF. Written as DNA, the CDR3 is TGCGCCAGCAGCCAAGATTGGACAACTAACTATGGCTACACCTTC.

This clonotype was counted at least ten times. CDR3 DNA: TGTGCCAGCAGCTCCTGGGGGGGCAAGCAGTACTTC. This sequence encodes CASSSWGGKQYF. This sequence joins TRBV7-8 and TRBJ2-7; weak D call: TRBD2 (7 bases). From germline, CDR1 is SGHVS and CDR2 FQNEAQ. The ends were cut back, 4 bases at V and 8 bases at J, with 12 bases in the middle. The CDR3 contains 12 residues.

The rearrangement joins TRBV6-5 to TRBJ2-7; D gene ambiguous. The V end lost 4 bases, the J end lost 3 bases, and 13 bases lay between the germline ends. CDR3 length: 14 residues. CDR1 MNHEY and CDR2 SVGAGI come from the germline V gene. The CDR3 protein is CASSSTLQIYEQYF. The CDR3 region has the DNA TGTGCCAGCAGTTCTACTTTGCAGATCTACGAGCAGTACTTC.

This clonotype came up many times. The chain uses TRBV28 and TRBJ1-5; TRBD1 is a possible D gene (6 bases). The CDR3 has 16 residues. Germline CDR1 is MDHEN and CDR2 is SYDVKM. V was clipped by 6 bases and J by 2 bases, with 17 bases between them. The CDR3 nucleotides are TGTGCCAGCAGACACAGGGTACTTAATGGCAATCAGCCCCAGCATTTT. This codes for CASRHRVLNGNQPQHF. Supplemented by reference TRBV28 and TRBJ1-5, the full variable domain reads DVKVTQSSRYLVKRTGEKVFLECVQDMDHENMFWYRQDPGLGLRLIYFSYDVKMKEKGDIPEGYSVSREKKERFSLILESASTNQTSMYLCASRHRVLNGNQPQHFGDGTRLSIL.

CDR3: CASSDYGEGKYEQYF. DNA of the CDR3: TGTGCCAGCAGCGACTATGGGGAGGGGAAATACGAGCAGTACTTC. This chain links TRBV7-9 with TRBJ2-7; 7 bases fit TRBD2. V shed 5 bases, J shed 4 bases, and the junction held 11 bases outside the gene matches. The CDR3 totals 15 residues. Germline-derived CDR1 and CDR2 are SEHNR and FQNEAQ (reference sequence).

The rearrangement uses TRBV27 and TRBJ1-3, with a possible D match to TRBD1 (6 bases). Per the germline V gene, CDR1 is MNHEY and CDR2 is SMNVEV (reference sequence). The V gene lost 6 bases and the J gene lost 0 bases, with 12 bases spanning the gap. The CDR3 is 15 amino acids. The CDR3: CASSLTGLSGNTIYF. The CDR3 DNA sequence: TGTGCCAGCAGCCTGACAGGTCTCTCTGGAAACACCATATATTTT.

The chain uses TRBV20-1 and TRBJ2-7; D possibly uses TRBD1 or TRBD2 (5 bases each). The CDR3 extends over 16 amino acids. The V gene lost 3 bases and the J gene lost 4 bases, with 22 bases spanning the gap. The germline gives CDR1 DFQATT, CDR2 SNEGSKA (reference sequence). In DNA, the CDR3 is TGCAGTGCTAGGATGGGACCCCAGGGAAGGGTTTACGAGCAGTACTTC. Amino acids: CSARMGPQGRVYEQYF.

The chain is built from TRBV5-5 and TRBJ1-4; 9 bases are a match to TRBD1. Trimming removed 0 bases from V and 0 bases from J; junction bases left unmatched: 9. Germline V gene sequence: CDR1 SGHKS, CDR2 YYEKEE (reference sequence). The CDR3 covers 19 residues. The CDR3 sequence: CASSLGTGAVYATNEKLFF. The DNA for the CDR3 is TGTGCCAGCAGCTTGGGGACAGGGGCCGTTTATGCAACTAATGAAAAACTGTTTTTT. Variable domain in full (rest from reference TRBV5-5 and TRBJ1-4): DAGVTQSPTHLIKTRGQQVTLRCSPISGHKSVSWYQQVLGQGPQFIFQYYEKEERGRGNFPDRFSARQFPNYSSELNVNALLLGDSALYLCASSLGTGAVYATNEKLFFGSGTQLSVL.

The genes are TRBV20-1 and TRBJ2-1; 7 nucleotides align to TRBD2. V lost 2 bases to trimming and J lost 2 bases; unmatched junction nucleotides: 9. Looked up from germline, CDR1 is DFQATT and CDR2 is SNEGSKA (reference sequence). CDR3 length: 16 residues. The CDR3 spells CSARRLAVSPYNEQFF. DNA for the CDR3: TGCAGTGCTAGAAGACTAGCCGTATCCCCCTACAATGAGCAGTTCTTC.

The gene calls are TRBV6-1 and TRBJ1-1; D is undetermined. The CDR3 runs 10 residues. The germline V gene has CDR1 MNHNS and CDR2 SASEGT. V was cut by 10 bases and J by 7 bases, with 10 bases left in between. This CDR3 reads CATIGYEAFF. The DNA for the CDR3 is TGTGCCACCATCGGTTATGAAGCTTTCTTT.

This clonotype was observed at least ten times. The V and J genes are TRBV27 and TRBJ2-7; tentatively, D is TRBD2 (5 bases). Between the trimmed V and J ends, which lost 4 bases and 4 bases, there was a span of 11 bases. CDR1 and CDR2 from the germline V gene are MNHEY and SMNVEV (reference sequence). The CDR3 consists of 13 residues. CDR3 protein: CASSWVSGYEQYF. The CDR3 nucleotides are TGTGCCAGCAGTTGGGTGTCGGGGTACGAGCAGTACTTC.

This clonotype has ten or more counts. The chain has TRBV11-2 and TRBJ1-1; no clear D. The CDR3 totals 13 residues. In germline, CDR1 is SGHAT, CDR2 FQNNGV. V was pared by 5 bases and J by 0 bases, with 7 bases between. The CDR3 DNA reads TGTGCCAGCAGCATCCAGCTGAACACTGAAGCTTTCTTT. Its protein product is CASSIQLNTEAFF.

This chain connects TRBV14 to TRBJ2-7; D is possibly TRBD1 (6 bases). Per the germline V gene, CDR1 is SGHDN and CDR2 is FVKESK. V lost 3 bases, J lost 3 bases, and 15 bases lay in between. CDR3 size: 15 residues. CDR3 bases: TGTGCCAGCAGCCACCCCCCGACAGGACTCTACGAGCAGTACTTC. Its translation is CASSHPPTGLYEQYF.